A single sample is the source of the 27 T cell receptor beta chains below, sequenced in a study of beta chain features in type 1 diabetes. Antigens of these TCRs are unknown. Overall study results and limits: Patients with Type 1 diabetes showed moderately but significantly shorter TCRB CDR3s in all four CD4+ subsets.

Of the isolated RNA, all was reverse transcribed, and so the sequenced material was expressed TCRB transcripts. Some clones are missing from TCRdb's copy, which holds only in-frame ones; the method was immunoSEQ multiplex PCR. The top ten hold less than 0.025% of the sample, which has roughly 730,000 clones, roughly 13% seen once. Sequencing was carried out using naive CD4+ T cells from blood. These receptors originate from a man in his late teens or twenties with type 1 diabetes.

The rearrangement joins TRBV19 to TRBJ2-5; D might be TRBD1 (5 bases). This CDR3 contains 14 residues. Germline V CDR1 and CDR2: LNHDA, SQIVND (reference sequence). The V and J ends lost 7 bases and 1 base respectively, with 13 bases between them. The CDR3 region has the DNA TGTGCCAGTACCAATCCAGGGTTCCAAGAGACCCAGTACTTC. Amino acid sequence: CASTNPGFQETQYF.

This clone was detected a few times. The chain employs TRBV5-6 and TRBJ1-3, with D hard to call. The CDR3 is 15 amino acids. In germline, CDR1 is SGHDT, CDR2 YYEEEE. Trimming pared 1 base from V and 0 bases from J, leaving 8 bases between. The CDR3 nucleotides read TGTGCCAGCAGCTTGAGGAGGCTCTCTGGAAACACCATATATTTT. Translated, it gives CASSLRRLSGNTIYF.

This clone has only a few counts. CDR3 region: CASSTRTGVTQYF. DNA for the CDR3: TGTGCCAGCAGCACTCGGACAGGGGTTACCCAGTACTTC. The chain employs TRBV9 and TRBJ2-5, with TRBD1 matching 9 bases. The junction had 6 bases not matched to a gene; V was cut back by 4 bases and J by 8 bases. Germline CDR1 is SGDLS and CDR2 is YYNGEE. CDR3 length equals 13 residues.

The chain employs TRBV5-4 and TRBJ2-1; possibly TRBD1 or TRBD2 for D (5 bases each). This CDR3 region has 13 residues. V was cut by 1 base and J by 10 bases, with 12 bases left in between. The germline V gene encodes CDR1 SGHNT and CDR2 YYREEE (reference sequence). The CDR3 nucleotides are TGTGCCAGCAGCTTGACGGGGCCGAGGGAGCAGTTCTTC. Protein product: CASSLTGPREQFF.

The V gene is TRBV7-2, the J gene TRBJ2-7; D is perhaps TRBD2 (6 bases). This CDR3 is 15 amino acids long. CDR1 SGHTA and CDR2 FQGNSA come from the germline V gene. The ends were cut back, 7 bases at V and 2 bases at J, with 18 bases in the middle. The CDR3 region is CASNLPAGLTYEQYF. The CDR3 nucleotides are TGTGCCAGCAACCTCCCGGCGGGGCTAACCTACGAGCAGTACTTC.

The chain uses TRBV29-1 and TRBJ2-2, with D maybe TRBD1 (6 bases). The CDR3 runs 14 residues. V was shortened by 7 bases and J by 3 bases, with 15 bases between the two germline ends. From germline, CDR1 is SQVTM and CDR2 ANQGSEA. CDR3 sequence (DNA): TGCAGCGGTGGAGTCAGGGGACACACCGGGGAGCTGTTTTTT. Protein sequence: CSGGVRGHTGELFF.

Of note for this clone: An end of the junction does not agree with germline; a read error may underlie this. The J gene is TRBJ2-7, the V gene TRBV6-1; D is possibly TRBD1 (6 bases). CDR1 is MNHNS and CDR2 is SASEGT in the germline V gene. The CDR3 has 12 amino acids. CDR3 coding DNA: TGTGCCAGCAGTGCACAGGGATTAGTGATCAACTTC. Amino acids: CASSAQGLVINF.

The chain couples TRBV7-2 to TRBJ2-7; D not certain. Trimming removed 1 base from V and 13 bases from J, with 11 bases in between. Germline values: CDR1 SGHTA, CDR2 FQGNSA. The CDR3 length is 11 residues. CDR3 coding DNA: TGTGCCAGCAGCTTAGTGGCAGGTCCTTACTTC. It translates to CASSLVAGPYF.

The chain carries TRBV29-1 and TRBJ2-5; D tentatively reads TRBD1 or TRBD2 (6 bases each). Trimming shortened V by 4 bases and J by 5 bases, and 8 bases separated the two germline ends. This CDR3 is 11 amino acids long. CDR1 is SQVTM and CDR2 is ANQGSEA in the germline V gene. In DNA, the CDR3 is TGCAGCGTTGCGGGGGCCGAGACCCAGTACTTC. It yields the protein CSVAGAETQYF.

This clone was seen only a few times. This chain links TRBV5-6 with TRBJ2-7; maybe TRBD1 (5 bases). Trimming left V 0 bases short and J 5 bases short, with 9 bases between. Germline V gene lookup returns CDR1 SGHDT and CDR2 YYEEEE. The CDR3 has 13 residues. CDR3 sequence reads: CASSLAQGDEQYF. CDR3 DNA sequence: TGTGCCAGCAGCTTGGCGCAGGGTGACGAGCAGTACTTC.

The chain couples TRBV6-5 to TRBJ2-7; no firm D call. CDR1 is MNHEY and CDR2 is SVGAGI in the germline V gene. V lost 0 bases, J lost 3 bases, and 6 bases lay in between. CDR3 length equals 13 residues. The CDR3 spells CASSYSINYEQYF. DNA of the CDR3: TGTGCCAGCAGTTACTCAATTAACTACGAGCAGTACTTC.

This chain links TRBV6-1 with TRBJ1-5; D is unresolved. Trimming left V 2 bases short and J 0 bases short, with 8 bases between. CDR1 is MNHNS, CDR2 SASEGT, per germline. CDR3 length equals 15 residues. In DNA, the CDR3 is TGTGCCAGCAGTGAATACACCCATAGCAATCAGCCCCAGCATTTT. Translated: CASSEYTHSNQPQHF.

V usage is TRBV15 and J usage is TRBJ2-1; the D gene is possibly TRBD1 (5 bases). Germline V lookup: CDR1 LNHNV, CDR2 YYDKDF (reference sequence). This CDR3 spans 15 amino acids. The V end was cut by 4 bases, the J end by 3 bases, with 13 bases between. The CDR3 spells CATSTTDLFYNEQFF. CDR3 bases: TGTGCCACCAGCACGACAGATCTTTTCTACAATGAGCAGTTCTTC.

This clone showed up just a few times. The V call is TRBV10-3, the J call TRBJ1-5, with TRBD1 as a possible D gene (6 bases). Looked up from germline, CDR1 is ENHRY and CDR2 is SYGVKD. With 2 bases removed from V and 4 bases from J, the gap between germline ends came to 9 bases. This CDR3 comprises 14 residues. Here the CDR3 reads CAISEGQLNQPQHF. The CDR3 region has the DNA TGTGCCATCAGTGAGGGACAGCTGAATCAGCCCCAGCATTTT.

The V and J genes are TRBV7-9 and TRBJ1-1; weak D call: TRBD1 (5 bases). Germline V gives CDR1 SEHNR, CDR2 FQNEAQ (reference sequence). The CDR3 runs 15 residues. V was clipped by 5 bases and J by 0 bases, with 13 bases between them. The CDR3 sequence: CASSPGRPLNTEAFF. The CDR3 DNA reads TGTGCCAGCAGCCCGGGACGACCGCTGAACACTGAAGCTTTCTTT.

This clone was detected a few times. The chain links TRBV27 to TRBJ2-1; perhaps TRBD1 as D (5 bases). There are 15 residues in the CDR3. V lost 5 bases, J lost 0 bases, and 11 bases lay in between. Germline V gene sequence: CDR1 MNHEY, CDR2 SMNVEV (reference sequence). The CDR3 DNA is TGTGCCAGCAGTACGAGACAGATCTCCTACAATGAGCAGTTCTTC. This sequence encodes CASSTRQISYNEQFF.

The chain has TRBV7-3 and TRBJ1-2; a weak D match, TRBD1 (5 bases). CDR1 SGHTA and CDR2 FQGTGA come from the germline V gene. Trimming stripped 7 bases from V and 4 bases from J, with 19 bases between. The CDR3 is 15 amino acids. CDR3 DNA: TGTGCCAGCACCGAATTAGTCGGGGGATTCTATGGCTACACCTTC. It encodes CASTELVGGFYGYTF.

The CDR3 sequence: CASSVDRSNYGYTF. DNA of the CDR3: TGTGCCAGCAGCGTTGACAGGTCTAACTATGGCTACACCTTC. The rearrangement uses TRBV9 and TRBJ1-2; D may be TRBD1 (6 bases). Germline CDR1 and CDR2: SGDLS and YYNGEE. With 2 bases removed from V and 0 bases from J, the gap between germline ends came to 8 bases. The CDR3 runs to 14 residues.

The chain has TRBV27 and TRBJ2-1, with 8 bases that match TRBD1. Germline-derived CDR1 and CDR2 are MNHEY and SMNVEV (reference sequence). This CDR3 spans 15 amino acids. V dropped 6 bases and J dropped 5; count of bases not matched to a gene: 9. This CDR3 is CASRNDRGQDNEQFF. DNA for the CDR3: TGTGCCAGCAGAAACGACAGGGGACAGGACAATGAGCAGTTCTTC.

The chain uses TRBV7-9 and TRBJ2-1; tentatively, D is TRBD2 (5 bases). Germline CDR1 and CDR2: SEHNR and FQNEAQ (reference sequence). This CDR3 is 16 amino acids long. The ends were cut back, 2 bases at V and 0 bases at J, with 11 bases in the middle. The CDR3 loop reads CASSLYKDFSYNEQFF. CDR3 DNA: TGTGCCAGCAGCTTATACAAGGACTTCTCCTACAATGAGCAGTTCTTC.

This clone has only a few counts. The chain uses TRBV20-1 and TRBJ1-1, with D uncertain. Trimming pared 6 bases from V and 3 bases from J, leaving 8 bases between. Germline V gene data show CDR1 as DFQATT and CDR2 as SNEGSKA (reference sequence). The CDR3 loop spans 11 amino acids. CDR3 in DNA: TGCAGTGCCGAAGGTTACACTGAAGCTTTCTTT. Translation: CSAEGYTEAFF.

This chain links TRBV29-1 with TRBJ1-1, with TRBD1 as a possible D gene (5 bases). Germline-derived CDR1 and CDR2 are SQVTM and ANQGSEA. Trimming removed 6 bases at V and 1 base at J, with 15 bases between. The CDR3 sequence is 14 residues long. The CDR3 nucleotides are TGCAGCGTGAGGGGCCAACTGCCGAACACTGAAGCTTTCTTT. This codes for CSVRGQLPNTEAFF.

The V gene is TRBV4-1, the J gene TRBJ2-3; TRBD1 or TRBD2 may be the D gene (5 bases each). This CDR3 is 14 amino acids long. Trimming cost V 1 base and J 1 base, with 6 bases left between them. Germline V gene lookup returns CDR1 MGHRA and CDR2 YSYEKL. CDR3 nucleotides: TGCGCCAGCAGCCAAGGGGACCGCACAGATACGCAGTATTTT. It specifies CASSQGDRTDTQYF.

This clone was seen a few times. This chain connects TRBV6-6 to TRBJ2-7; D is uncertain. V was cut by 5 bases and J by 6 bases, with 11 bases left in between. This CDR3 is built from 12 residues. Germline CDR1 reads MNHNY; CDR2 reads SVGAGI (reference sequence). CDR3 residues: CASSGMSVEQYF. The CDR3 DNA reads as TGTGCCAGCAGTGGGATGTCGGTCGAGCAGTACTTC.

The gene calls are TRBV13 and TRBJ1-2; D gene ambiguous. The CDR3 has 13 residues. Germline CDR1 is PRHDT and CDR2 is FYEKMQ (reference sequence). V was trimmed by 0 bases and J by 4 bases, leaving 6 bases between them. The CDR3 DNA reads TGTGCCAGCAGCTTAGGGGAGGCCTATGGCTACACCTTC. The encoded protein is CASSLGEAYGYTF.

The V gene is TRBV2, the J gene TRBJ2-4; D is perhaps TRBD1 or TRBD2 (6 bases each). Germline CDR1 and CDR2: SNHLY and FYNNEI. With 2 bases removed from V and 3 bases from J, the gap between germline ends came to 11 bases. This CDR3 is 15 amino acids long. The chain's CDR3 is CASSETQGGKNIQYF. In DNA form, the CDR3 reads TGTGCCAGCAGTGAAACACAGGGAGGCAAAAACATTCAGTACTTC.

The chain employs TRBV7-8 and TRBJ1-5; perhaps TRBD1 as D (6 bases). CDR1 SGHVS and CDR2 FQNEAQ come from the germline V gene. The CDR3 has 14 amino acids. V was cut by 2 bases and J by 5 bases, with 10 bases left in between. Here the CDR3 DNA reads TGTGCCAGCAGCTTATCAGGGGTTGATCAGCCCCAGCATTTT. Translation: CASSLSGVDQPQHF.